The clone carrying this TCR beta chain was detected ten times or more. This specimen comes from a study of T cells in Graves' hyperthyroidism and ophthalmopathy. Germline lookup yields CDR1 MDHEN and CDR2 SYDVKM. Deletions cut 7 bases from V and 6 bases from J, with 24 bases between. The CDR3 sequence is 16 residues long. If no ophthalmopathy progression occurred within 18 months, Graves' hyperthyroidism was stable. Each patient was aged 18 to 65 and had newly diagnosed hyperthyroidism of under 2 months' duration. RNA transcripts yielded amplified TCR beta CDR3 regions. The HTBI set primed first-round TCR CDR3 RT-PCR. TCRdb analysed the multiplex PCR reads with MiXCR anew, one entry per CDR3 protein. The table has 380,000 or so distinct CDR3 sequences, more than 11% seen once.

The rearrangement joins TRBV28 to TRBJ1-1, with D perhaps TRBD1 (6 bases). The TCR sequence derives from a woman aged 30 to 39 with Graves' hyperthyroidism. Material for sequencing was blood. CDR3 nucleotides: TGTGCCAGCACCCTGCAGGGAAGGGGGGGAGGGGCTGAAGCTTTCTTT. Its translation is CASTLQGRGGGAEAFF.